The 2 T cell receptor beta chains presented below share a single source sample, sequenced in a study of a mutant IDH1 vaccine in newly diagnosed glioma. Time point meaning: week 35, safety follow-up. With topical imiquimod, each dose of the vaccine consisted of 300 ug of mutant IDH1 20-mer peptide. Only in-frame clones appear in the TCRdb table, and some are missing; sequencing was by immunoSEQ multiplex PCR. The sample contains about 32,000 clones, roughly 85% of which appear only once. Their target antigens are unknown. The specimen comprised PBMCs, sampled from a glioma patient whose treatment included an IDH1 peptide vaccine. These receptors were obtained from a young woman with glioma.

The V and J genes are TRBV28 and TRBJ1-4; 7 bases are shared with TRBD1. V shed 7 bases, J shed 7 bases, and the junction held 12 bases outside the gene matches. CDR1 and CDR2 (germline): MDHEN, SYDVKM. This CDR3 comprises 15 residues. This CDR3 reads CASIQSGTAFEKLFF. The CDR3 DNA reads as TGTGCCAGCATCCAATCCGGGACAGCCTTTGAAAAACTGTTTTTT.

The chain uses TRBV5-1 and TRBJ2-2; 11 positions match TRBD2. The CDR3 consists of 17 residues. Germline V gene data show CDR1 as SGHRS and CDR2 as YFSETQ. Unmatched junction bases numbered 10, after V lost 5 bases and J lost 4 bases. CDR3 sequence: CASSMTLGTSGTGELFF. The CDR3 bases are TGCGCCAGCAGTATGACCCTAGGGACTAGCGGCACCGGGGAGCTGTTTTTT.